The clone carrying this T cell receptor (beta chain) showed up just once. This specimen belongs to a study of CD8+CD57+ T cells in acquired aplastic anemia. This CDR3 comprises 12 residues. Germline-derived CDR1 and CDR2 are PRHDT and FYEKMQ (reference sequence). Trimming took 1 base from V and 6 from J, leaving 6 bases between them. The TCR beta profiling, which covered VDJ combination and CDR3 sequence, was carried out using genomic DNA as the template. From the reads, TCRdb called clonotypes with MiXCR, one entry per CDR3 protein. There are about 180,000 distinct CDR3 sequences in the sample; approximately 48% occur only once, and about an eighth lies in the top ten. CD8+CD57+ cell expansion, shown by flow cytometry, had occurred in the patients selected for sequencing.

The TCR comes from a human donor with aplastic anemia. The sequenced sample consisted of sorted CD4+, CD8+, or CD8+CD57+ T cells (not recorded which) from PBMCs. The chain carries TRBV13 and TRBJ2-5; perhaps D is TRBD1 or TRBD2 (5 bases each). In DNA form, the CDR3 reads TGTGCCAGCAGCTTAGCGGGACAGACCCAGTACTTC. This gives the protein CASSLAGQTQYF.